The TCR beta chain described here comes from a study of cytomegalovirus exposure and HLA in healthy donors. Study findings and constraints: It was approximately 150 TCR beta chains that were listed as cytomegalovirus-associated. A later analysis found TCR association rates differed by HLA locus, highest for DRB1 and lowest for HLA-C.

Points on this clone: What it binds is unknown.

Researchers ran the PCR with 60 Vbeta and 13 Jbeta primers. Authors' analysis steps: Counted up in a later analysis, unique TCR beta chains came to about 80 million, with around 9.9 million shared. Sequencing used immunoSEQ multiplex PCR; TCRdb keeps in-frame clones, though not all of them. V, J and clone size were drawn from that table, and D and trimming were deduced from the DNA. The sample includes roughly 92,000 clones, under 90% of them seen just once. CDR1 SGHVS and CDR2 FNYEAQ come from the germline V gene. This CDR3 spans 15 amino acids. Trimming took 5 bases from V and 4 from J; bases not matched to a gene: 10. Healthy bone marrow donors supplied every sample.

This chain links TRBV7-6 with TRBJ1-2; 7 bases are shared with TRBD1. This TCR derives from a man aged 45-60 years in good health and CMV-seropositive. Source material: PBMCs. CDR3 in amino acids: CASSPGTARGYGYTF. As DNA, the CDR3 is TGTGCCAGCAGCCCCGGGACAGCTCGAGGCTATGGCTACACCTTC.